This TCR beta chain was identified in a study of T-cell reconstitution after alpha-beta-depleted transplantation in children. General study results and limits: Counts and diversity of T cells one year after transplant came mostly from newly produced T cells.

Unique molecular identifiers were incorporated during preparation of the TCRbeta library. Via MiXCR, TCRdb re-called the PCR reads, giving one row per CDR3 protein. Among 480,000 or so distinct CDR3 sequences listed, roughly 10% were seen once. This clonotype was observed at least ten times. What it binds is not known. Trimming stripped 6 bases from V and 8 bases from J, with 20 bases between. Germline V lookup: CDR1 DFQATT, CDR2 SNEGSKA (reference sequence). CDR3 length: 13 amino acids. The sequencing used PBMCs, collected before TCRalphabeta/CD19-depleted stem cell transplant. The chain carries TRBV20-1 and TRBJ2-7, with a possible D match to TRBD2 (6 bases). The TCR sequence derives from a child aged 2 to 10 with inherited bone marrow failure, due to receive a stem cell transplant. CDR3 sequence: CSADSARDFQQYF. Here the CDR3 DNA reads TGCAGTGCGGACTCGGCGAGGGACTTCCAGCAGTACTTC.